This T cell receptor beta chain was identified during a study of radiation and T cells in renal cell carcinoma. Stated time point: blood 4 weeks post-SBRT, at nephrectomy. Treatment meaning: 15 Gy SBRT to primary tumor, nephrectomy 4 weeks later. This CDR3 spans 14 amino acids. The germline V gene has CDR1 SGDLS and CDR2 YYNGEE. Turning to this clone: The junction differs from germline at one of its ends, possibly a read error.

The table came from immunoSEQ multiplex PCR; TCRdb's copy has only in-frame clones and leaves some out. The table includes just over 95,000 clones, roughly 82% detected once. The TCR sequence derives from a man in his 60s with renal cell carcinoma. The rearrangement joins TRBV9 to TRBJ2-1; 9 bases are shared with TRBD2. Sequencing used blood, obtained from a patient whose treatment included radiotherapy and nephrectomy. CDR3 DNA: TGTGCCAGCAGCGCCGGGACTAGCTTTTCGGAGCCGTTCTTC. Its protein product is CASSAGTSFSEPFF.